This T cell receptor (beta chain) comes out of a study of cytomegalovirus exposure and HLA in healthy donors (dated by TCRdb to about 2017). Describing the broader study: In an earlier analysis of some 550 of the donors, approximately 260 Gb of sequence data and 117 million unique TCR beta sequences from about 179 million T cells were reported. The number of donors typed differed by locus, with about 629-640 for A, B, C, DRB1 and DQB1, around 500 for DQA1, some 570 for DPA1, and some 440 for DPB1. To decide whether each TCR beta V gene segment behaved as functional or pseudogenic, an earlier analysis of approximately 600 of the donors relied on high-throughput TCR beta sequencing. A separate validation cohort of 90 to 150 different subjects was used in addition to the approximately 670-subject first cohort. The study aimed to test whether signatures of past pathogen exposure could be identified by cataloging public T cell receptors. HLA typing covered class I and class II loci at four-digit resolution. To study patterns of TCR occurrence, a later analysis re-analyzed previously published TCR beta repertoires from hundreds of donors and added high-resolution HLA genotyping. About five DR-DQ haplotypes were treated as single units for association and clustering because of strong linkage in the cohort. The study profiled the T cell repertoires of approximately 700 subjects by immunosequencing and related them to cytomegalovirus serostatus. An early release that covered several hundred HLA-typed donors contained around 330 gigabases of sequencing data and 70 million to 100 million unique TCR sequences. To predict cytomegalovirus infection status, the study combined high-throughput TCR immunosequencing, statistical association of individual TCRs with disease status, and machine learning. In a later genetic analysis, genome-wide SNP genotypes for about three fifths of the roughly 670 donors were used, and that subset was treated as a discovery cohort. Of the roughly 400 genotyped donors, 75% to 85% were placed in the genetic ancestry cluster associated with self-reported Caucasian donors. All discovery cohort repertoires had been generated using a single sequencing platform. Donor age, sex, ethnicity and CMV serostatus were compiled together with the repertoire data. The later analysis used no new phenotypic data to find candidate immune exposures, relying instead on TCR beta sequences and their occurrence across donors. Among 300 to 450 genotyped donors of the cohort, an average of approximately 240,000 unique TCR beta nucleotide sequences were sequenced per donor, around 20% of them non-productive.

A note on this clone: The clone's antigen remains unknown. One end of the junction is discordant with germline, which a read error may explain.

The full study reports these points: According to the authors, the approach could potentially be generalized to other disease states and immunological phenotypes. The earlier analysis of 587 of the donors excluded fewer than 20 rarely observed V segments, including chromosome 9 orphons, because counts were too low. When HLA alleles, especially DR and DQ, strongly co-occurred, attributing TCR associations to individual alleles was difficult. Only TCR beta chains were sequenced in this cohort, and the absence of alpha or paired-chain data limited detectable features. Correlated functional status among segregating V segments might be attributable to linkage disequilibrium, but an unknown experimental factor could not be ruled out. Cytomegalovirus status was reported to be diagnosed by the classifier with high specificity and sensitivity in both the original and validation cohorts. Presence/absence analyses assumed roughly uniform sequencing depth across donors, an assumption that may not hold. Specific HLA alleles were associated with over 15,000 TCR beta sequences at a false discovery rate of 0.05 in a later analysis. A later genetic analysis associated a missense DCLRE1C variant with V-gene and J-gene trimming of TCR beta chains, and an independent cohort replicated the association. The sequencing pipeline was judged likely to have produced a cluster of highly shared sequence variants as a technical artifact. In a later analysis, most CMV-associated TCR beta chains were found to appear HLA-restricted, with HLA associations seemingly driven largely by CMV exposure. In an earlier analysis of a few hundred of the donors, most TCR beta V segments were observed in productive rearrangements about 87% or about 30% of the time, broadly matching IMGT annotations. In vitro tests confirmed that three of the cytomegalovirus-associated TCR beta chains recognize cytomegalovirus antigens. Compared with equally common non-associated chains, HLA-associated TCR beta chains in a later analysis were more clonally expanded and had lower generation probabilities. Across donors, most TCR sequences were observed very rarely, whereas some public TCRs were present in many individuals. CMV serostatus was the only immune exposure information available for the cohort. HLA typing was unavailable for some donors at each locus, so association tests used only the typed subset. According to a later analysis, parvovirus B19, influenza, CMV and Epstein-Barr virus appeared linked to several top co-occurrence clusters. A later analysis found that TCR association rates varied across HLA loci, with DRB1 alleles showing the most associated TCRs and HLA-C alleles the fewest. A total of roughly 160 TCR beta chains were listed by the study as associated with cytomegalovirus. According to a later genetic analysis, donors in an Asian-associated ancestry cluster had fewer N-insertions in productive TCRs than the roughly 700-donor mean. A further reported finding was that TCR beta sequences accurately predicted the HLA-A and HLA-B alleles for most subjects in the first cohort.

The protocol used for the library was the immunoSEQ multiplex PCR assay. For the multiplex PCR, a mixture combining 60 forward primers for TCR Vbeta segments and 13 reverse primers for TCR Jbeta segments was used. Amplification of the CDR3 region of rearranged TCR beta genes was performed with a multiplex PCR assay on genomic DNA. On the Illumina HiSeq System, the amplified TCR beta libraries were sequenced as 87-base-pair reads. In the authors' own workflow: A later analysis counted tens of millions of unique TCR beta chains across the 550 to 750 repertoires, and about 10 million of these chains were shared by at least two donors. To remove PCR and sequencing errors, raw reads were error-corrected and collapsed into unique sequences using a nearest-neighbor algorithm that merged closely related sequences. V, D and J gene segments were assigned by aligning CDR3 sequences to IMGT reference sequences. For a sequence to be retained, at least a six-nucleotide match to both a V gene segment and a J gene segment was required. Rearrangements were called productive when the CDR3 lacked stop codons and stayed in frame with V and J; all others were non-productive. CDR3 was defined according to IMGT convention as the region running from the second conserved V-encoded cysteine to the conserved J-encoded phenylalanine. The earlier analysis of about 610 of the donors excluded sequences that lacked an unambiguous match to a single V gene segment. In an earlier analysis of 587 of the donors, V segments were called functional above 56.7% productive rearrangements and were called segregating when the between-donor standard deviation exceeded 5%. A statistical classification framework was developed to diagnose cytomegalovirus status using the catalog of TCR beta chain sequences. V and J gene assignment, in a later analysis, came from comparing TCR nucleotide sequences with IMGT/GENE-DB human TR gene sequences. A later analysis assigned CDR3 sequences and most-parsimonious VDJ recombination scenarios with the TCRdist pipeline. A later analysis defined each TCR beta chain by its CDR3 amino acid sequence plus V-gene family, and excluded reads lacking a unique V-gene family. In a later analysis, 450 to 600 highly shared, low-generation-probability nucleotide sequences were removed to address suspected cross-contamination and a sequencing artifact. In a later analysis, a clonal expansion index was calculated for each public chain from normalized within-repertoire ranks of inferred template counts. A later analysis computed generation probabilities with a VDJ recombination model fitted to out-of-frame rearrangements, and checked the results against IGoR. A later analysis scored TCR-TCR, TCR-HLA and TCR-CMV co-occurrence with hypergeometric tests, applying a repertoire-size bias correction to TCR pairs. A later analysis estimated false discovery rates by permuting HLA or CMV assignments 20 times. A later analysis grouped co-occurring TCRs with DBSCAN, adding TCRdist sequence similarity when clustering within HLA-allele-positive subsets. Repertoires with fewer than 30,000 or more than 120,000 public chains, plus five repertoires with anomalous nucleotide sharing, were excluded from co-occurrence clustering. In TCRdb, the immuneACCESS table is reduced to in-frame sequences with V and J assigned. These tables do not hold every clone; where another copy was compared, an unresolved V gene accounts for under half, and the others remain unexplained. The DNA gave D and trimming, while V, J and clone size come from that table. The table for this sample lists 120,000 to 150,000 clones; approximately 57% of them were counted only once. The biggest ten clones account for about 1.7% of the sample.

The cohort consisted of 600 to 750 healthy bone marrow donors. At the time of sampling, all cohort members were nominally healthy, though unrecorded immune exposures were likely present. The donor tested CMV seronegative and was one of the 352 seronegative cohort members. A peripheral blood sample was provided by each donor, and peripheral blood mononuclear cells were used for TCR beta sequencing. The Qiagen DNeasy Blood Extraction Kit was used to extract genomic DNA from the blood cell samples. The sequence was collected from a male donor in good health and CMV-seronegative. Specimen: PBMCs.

The DNA reads TGTGCCAGCAGCAAAGAATTCAATCCGGGTCCCGAGCAGTTCTTC. Its protein product is CASSKEFNPGPEQFF. The sequence joins TRBV4-2 to TRBJ2-1, with no D gene named confidently. There are 15 amino acids in the CDR3, from cysteine to phenylalanine inclusive. Of all the DNA, just the CDR3 is kept, 45 bases in frame from base 1. CDR1 LGHNA and CDR2 YNFKEQ were looked up in the germline V gene.